This T cell receptor (beta chain) is from a study of shared clonotypes between healthy human individuals. This clone was observed once. Its antigen is still unknown. CDR3 length: 15 amino acids. V gave up 6 bases and J gave up 7 bases; unmatched junction bases: 9. Germline assignment: CDR1 KGHSH and CDR2 LQKENI. Whole-study findings and limits: Richness estimates generally favored naive over memory subsets. Of the naive CD4 clonotypes, roughly 5% were shared across several donors. Rarefaction indicated that sorted-subset sequencing remained incomplete although depth was large.

The assay was run at deep level. The assay was immunoSEQ multiplex PCR, and TCRdb's table has in-frame clones only and misses some. The top ten hold about 1.5% of the sample, which has under 1,100,000 clones, around 74% seen once. This rearrangement joins TRBV18 to TRBJ2-5, with TRBD1 matching over 12 bases. The TCR sequence derives from a man in his late teens or twenties in good health. The specimen was memory CD4+ T cells sorted from blood. Specified subset: CD45RA-negative fraction. The CDR3: CASSYGTGGAGTQYF. The CDR3, as DNA: TGTGCCAGCTCTTACGGGACAGGGGGCGCTGGGACCCAGTACTTC.